A selection of T cell receptor beta chains follows, all from one sample in a study of control samples from healthy donors and cancer patients. Here immunoSEQ multiplex PCR was the method, and the copy in TCRdb shows in-frame clones only, minus some. This sample has under 70,000 clones, with about nine tenths found just once. The material sequenced was PBMCs. The receptors here all came from a woman aged 50 to 60 with colorectal cancer. CDR3s include the opening cysteine and the closing phenylalanine or tryptophan. D genes are given only for firm matches. A row's size may be missing; if present it is once, few, many or a size class.

clone size	J gene	V gene	D gene	CDR3 protein	CDR3 DNA
-	TRBJ1-1	TRBV29-1	-	CSVARTENTEAFF	TGCAGCGTTGCAAGGACAGAGAACACTGAAGCTTTCTTT
-	TRBJ2-1	TRBV10-1	TRBD1	CASSPGQGAYNEQFF	TGCGCCAGCAGTCCCGGACAGGGGGCCTACAATGAGCAGTTCTTC
-	TRBJ1-4	TRBV6-6	-	CASSYELGALDGKLFF	TGTGCCAGCAGTTACGAATTGGGGGCACTTGATGGAAAACTGTTTTTT
once	TRBJ1-6	TRBV5-6	TRBD1	CASSIGQGNSPLHF	TGTGCCAGCAGCATTGGACAGGGTAATTCACCCCTCCACTTT
-	TRBJ1-4	TRBV18	-	CASSPDAPEKLFF	TGTGCCAGCTCACCAGACGCGCCCGAAAAACTGTTTTTT
-	TRBJ2-1	TRBV3-1/TRBV3-2	-	CASSPPGDYYNEQFF	TGTGCCAGCAGCCCCCCTGGCGACTACTACAATGAGCAGTTCTTC
few	TRBJ1-6	TRBV2	-	CASMAGNSPLHF	TGTGCCAGCATGGCGGGGAATTCACCCCTCCACTTT
-	TRBJ2-2	TRBV7-9	-	CASFPGDGELFF	TGTGCCAGCTTTCCCGGAGACGGGGAGCTGTTTTTT
-	TRBJ1-5	TRBV13	TRBD1	CASSVGQGNQPQHF	TGTGCCAGCAGCGTGGGACAGGGCAATCAGCCCCAGCATTTT
-	TRBJ1-5	TRBV19	-	CASSTGWNQPQHF	TGTGCCAGTTCCACAGGTTGGAATCAGCCCCAGCATTTT
-	TRBJ1-6	TRBV28	-	CATAVRRENSPLHF	TGTGCCACCGCGGTGCGGCGAGAGAATTCACCCCTCCACTTT
-	TRBJ2-7	TRBV6-5	-	CASSRDWGSGQYF	TGTGCCAGCAGCCGGGACTGGGGGAGTGGGCAGTACTTC
-	TRBJ2-3	TRBV10-3	TRBD2	CAIRGTSGTDTQYF	TGTGCCATCCGAGGGACTAGCGGAACAGATACGCAGTATTTT
-	TRBJ1-1	TRBV11-2	-	CASSLDHPNTEAFF	TGTGCCAGCAGCTTAGATCACCCGAACACTGAAGCTTTCTTT
once	TRBJ2-5	TRBV29-1	-	CSVEGHTNEETQYF	TGCAGCGTTGAAGGCCACACAAACGAAGAGACCCAGTACTTC
-	TRBJ2-5	TRBV20-1	TRBD2	CSASRGGDQETQYF	TGCAGTGCTAGTCGCGGGGGAGATCAAGAGACCCAGTACTTC
-	TRBJ1-4	TRBV19	TRBD1	CASSMPGQGHEKLFF	TGTGCCAGTAGTATGCCGGGACAGGGCCATGAAAAACTGTTTTTT
-	TRBJ1-2	TRBV2	-	CASSLEGGRGHGYTF	TGTGCCAGCAGTCTCGAAGGTGGTCGGGGGCATGGCTACACCTTC
once	TRBJ2-1	TRBV6-5	TRBD2	CASRAGDLRDEQFF	TGTGCCAGCAGGGCGGGAGATCTTCGCGATGAGCAGTTCTTC
-	TRBJ2-2	TRBV24-1	-	CATSGGAGELFF	TGTGCCACCAGTGGGGGGGCCGGGGAGCTGTTTTTT
-	TRBJ2-2	TRBV9	-	CASSVQSTGELFF	TGTGCCAGCAGCGTCCAGAGCACCGGGGAGCTGTTTTTT
-	TRBJ2-7	TRBV5-1	TRBD2	CASSLVSGRARGEQYF	TGCGCCAGCAGCTTGGTTAGCGGGAGGGCCAGGGGCGAGCAGTACTTC
-	TRBJ2-3	TRBV27	-	CASRGDTQYF	TGTGCCAGCAGAGGAGATACGCAGTATTTT
-	TRBJ1-6	TRBV27	-	CASSPRKDGGVNSPLHF	TGTGCCAGCAGTCCCAGAAAGGACGGGGGGGTGAATTCACCCCTCCACTTT
-	TRBJ2-1	TRBV7-3	TRBD2	CASSLILAGVGEQFF	TGTGCCAGCAGCTTAATTCTAGCGGGAGTGGGTGAGCAGTTCTTC
-	TRBJ1-4	TRBV19	-	CASSMEQPPYFNEKLFF	TGTGCCAGTAGTATGGAGCAGCCGCCGTACTTTAATGAAAAACTGTTTTTT
-	TRBJ1-3	TRBV5-6	TRBD1	CASSPGQGAPGNTIYF	TGTGCCAGCAGCCCGGGACAGGGGGCCCCTGGAAACACCATATATTTT
-	TRBJ2-4	TRBV9	-	CASSVDEGFKYIQYF	TGTGCCAGCAGCGTAGATGAGGGGTTTAAGTACATTCAGTACTTC
-	TRBJ1-2	TRBV27	TRBD1	CASSSGQGEYGYTF	TGTGCCAGCAGTTCGGGACAGGGGGAGTATGGCTACACCTTC
-	TRBJ2-2	TRBV28	-	CASSPHRTNTGELFF	TGTGCCAGCAGCCCTCATCGGACGAACACCGGGGAGCTGTTTTTT
-	TRBJ1-5	TRBV20-1	-	CSASSPGREGNQPQHF	TGCAGTGCTAGTTCCCCGGGCAGAGAAGGGAATCAGCCCCAGCATTTT
-	TRBJ1-1	TRBV28	-	CASSLIRNTEAFF	TGTGCCAGCAGTTTAATCCGGAACACTGAAGCTTTCTTT
-	TRBJ1-6	TRBV4-1	-	CASSQDIGWVSPLHF	TGCGCCAGCAGCCAAGATATAGGGTGGGTTTCACCCCTCCACTTT
-	TRBJ1-1	TRBV3-1/TRBV3-2	-	CASSLPGTEAFF	TGTGCCAGCAGCCTTCCCGGCACTGAAGCTTTCTTT
-	TRBJ1-4	TRBV15	TRBD1	CATSRDRQGDKLFF	TGTGCCACCAGCAGAGACCGACAGGGCGATAAACTGTTTTTT
-	TRBJ1-5	TRBV5-4	-	CASSLTENSNQPQHF	TGTGCCAGCAGCTTGACTGAGAATAGCAATCAGCCCCAGCATTTT
-	TRBJ1-1	TRBV3-1/TRBV3-2	-	CASSQRRVKNTEAFF	TGTGCCAGCAGCCAACGGAGGGTTAAGAACACTGAAGCTTTCTTT
-	TRBJ2-3	TRBV10-2	TRBD2	CASSDWTSGRATQYF	TGCGCCAGCAGTGACTGGACTAGCGGGAGAGCTACGCAGTATTTT
-	TRBJ1-1	TRBV4-1	TRBD1	CASSRGQGTNTEAFF	TGCGCCAGCAGCCGCGGACAGGGTACGAACACTGAAGCTTTCTTT
-	TRBJ2-3	TRBV6-5	-	CASSPRGTDTQYF	TGTGCCAGCAGCCCCCGCGGCACAGATACGCAGTATTTT
-	TRBJ2-5	TRBV11-2	-	CASSLDRGAETQYF	TGTGCCAGCAGCTTAGACAGGGGAGCAGAGACCCAGTACTTC
-	TRBJ2-1	TRBV19	-	CASSIRHLGQGGFQFF	TGTGCCAGTAGTATCCGGCACTTAGGACAGGGAGGGTTTCAGTTCTTC
-	TRBJ1-2	TRBV14	-	CASSQGGSHGYTF	TGTGCCAGCAGCCAAGGAGGATCCCATGGCTACACCTTC
-	TRBJ2-7	TRBV2	-	CASSEGLYEQYF	TGTGCCAGCAGTGAAGGTCTCTACGAGCAGTACTTC
few	TRBJ2-7	TRBV6-5	TRBD2	CASSYDLAGGKIGQYF	TGTGCCAGCAGTTACGATTTGGCGGGAGGGAAGATAGGGCAGTACTTC
-	TRBJ2-7	TRBV3-1/TRBV3-2	TRBD1	CASSQSDRGIYEQYF	TGTGCCAGCAGCCAGTCCGACAGGGGGATCTACGAGCAGTACTTC
-	TRBJ2-1	TRBV5-3	TRBD1	CARSLDWAGGNEQFF	TGTGCCAGAAGCTTGGATTGGGCAGGGGGCAATGAGCAGTTCTTC
once	TRBJ1-1	TRBV20-1	-	CSASPLRAGEAFF	TGCAGTGCTAGTCCCTTGCGGGCAGGTGAAGCTTTCTTT
-	TRBJ2-1	TRBV10-1	-	CASSDLRKRGVEQFF	TGCGCCAGCAGTGATTTGAGGAAACGGGGAGTTGAGCAGTTCTTC
-	TRBJ2-5	TRBV6-5	-	CASTLRGFQETQYF	TGTGCCAGCACTTTACGGGGCTTTCAGGAGACCCAGTACTTC
-	TRBJ1-2	TRBV3-1/TRBV3-2	TRBD1	CASSLGQDYGYTF	TGTGCCAGCAGCCTGGGACAGGACTATGGCTACACCTTC
-	TRBJ1-1	TRBV5-1	-	CASSFGARATEAFF	TGCGCCAGCAGCTTCGGGGCCAGGGCCACTGAAGCTTTCTTT
-	TRBJ2-7	TRBV19	-	CASSSAGRGYEQYF	TGTGCCAGTTCTTCGGCGGGAAGGGGCTACGAGCAGTACTTC
-	TRBJ1-2	TRBV12-3/TRBV12-4	TRBD1	CASRVQGHYGYTF	TGTGCCAGCAGAGTACAGGGGCACTATGGCTACACCTTC